Here is one T cell receptor beta chain with its context. Clones were read by immunoSEQ multiplex PCR, and TCRdb kept only the in-frame ones, dropping some. The sample has about 330,000 clones, approximately 87% seen once. The record originates from a study of blood T cell repertoires in COVID-19. The study counted Cohort 3 donors as recovered given two negative PCRs, clearance, or symptom resolution. Trimming pared 8 bases from V and 3 bases from J, leaving 18 bases between. CDR1 is SEHNR and CDR2 is FQNEAQ in the germline V gene (reference sequence). The CDR3 covers 15 residues. Sequencing was performed on PBMCs or T cells enriched from blood (not recorded which). This TCR derives from a young woman who had recovered from COVID-19. The gene calls are TRBV7-9 and TRBJ2-3, with a weak D call TRBD2 (5 bases). This CDR3 reads CASVEGRSFTDTQYF. For the CDR3, the DNA is TGTGCCAGCGTAGAGGGCCGGAGTTTTACAGATACGCAGTATTTT.